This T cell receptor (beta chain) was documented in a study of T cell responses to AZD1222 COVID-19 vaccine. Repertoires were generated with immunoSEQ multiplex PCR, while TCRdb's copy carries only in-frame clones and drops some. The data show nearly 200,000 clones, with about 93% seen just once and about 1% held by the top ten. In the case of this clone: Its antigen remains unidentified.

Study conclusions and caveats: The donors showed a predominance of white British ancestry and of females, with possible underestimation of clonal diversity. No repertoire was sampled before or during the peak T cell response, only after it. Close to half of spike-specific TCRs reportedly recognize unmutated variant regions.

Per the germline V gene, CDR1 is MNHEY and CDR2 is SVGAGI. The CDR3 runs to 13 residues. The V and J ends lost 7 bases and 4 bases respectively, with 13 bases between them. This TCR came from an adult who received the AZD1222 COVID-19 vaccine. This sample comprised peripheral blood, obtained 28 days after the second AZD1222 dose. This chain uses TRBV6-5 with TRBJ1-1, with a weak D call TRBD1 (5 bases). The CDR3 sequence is CASTREGGTEAFF. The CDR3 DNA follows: TGTGCCAGCACCAGGGAGGGCGGCACTGAAGCTTTCTTT.